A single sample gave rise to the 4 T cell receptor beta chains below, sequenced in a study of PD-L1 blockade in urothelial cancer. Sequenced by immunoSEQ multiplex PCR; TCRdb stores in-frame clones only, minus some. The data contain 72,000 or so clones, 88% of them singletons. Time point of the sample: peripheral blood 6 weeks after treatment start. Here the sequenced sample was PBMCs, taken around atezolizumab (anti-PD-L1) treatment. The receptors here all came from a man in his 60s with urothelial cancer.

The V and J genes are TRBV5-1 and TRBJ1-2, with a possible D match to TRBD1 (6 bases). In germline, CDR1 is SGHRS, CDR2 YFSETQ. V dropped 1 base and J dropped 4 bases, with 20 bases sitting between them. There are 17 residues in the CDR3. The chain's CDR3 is CASSLLTGRPGIYGYTF. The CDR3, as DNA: TGCGCCAGCAGCTTGCTTACAGGGCGCCCGGGGATCTATGGCTACACCTTC.

Here the CDR3 DNA reads TGTGCCAGCTCATCACAAACAGCTAGCGGGAGGGCCGGTAATGAGCAGTTCTTC. Its protein product is CASSSQTASGRAGNEQFF. V gene TRBV18 combines with J gene TRBJ2-1; TRBD2 matches at 12 bases. The germline V gene encodes CDR1 KGHSH and CDR2 LQKENI. V gave up 5 bases and J gave up 7 bases; unmatched junction bases: 15. There are 18 residues in the CDR3.

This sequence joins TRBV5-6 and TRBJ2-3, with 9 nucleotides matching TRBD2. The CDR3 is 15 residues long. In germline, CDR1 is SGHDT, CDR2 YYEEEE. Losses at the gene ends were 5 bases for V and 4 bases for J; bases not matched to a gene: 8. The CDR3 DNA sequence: TGTGCCAGCAGGCCCCTCGCGGGAGGGTCAGATACGCAGTATTTT. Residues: CASRPLAGGSDTQYF.

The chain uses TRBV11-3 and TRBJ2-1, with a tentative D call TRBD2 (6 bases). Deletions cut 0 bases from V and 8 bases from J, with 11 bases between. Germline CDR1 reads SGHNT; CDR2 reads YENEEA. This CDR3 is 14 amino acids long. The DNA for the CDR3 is TGTGCCAGCAGCTTAGAACCGGGGGTCCATGAGCAGTTCTTC. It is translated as CASSLEPGVHEQFF.